The T cell receptor (beta chain) described here comes from a study of T cell responses to AZD1222 COVID-19 vaccine. Study results and caveats: It was only a handful of AZD1222 recipients who were seropositive at baseline. Of spike-specific TCRs, nearly half reportedly target regions left unmutated in variants.

Losses at the gene ends were 2 bases for V and 2 bases for J; bases not matched to a gene: 1. Germline V lookup: CDR1 MNHEY, CDR2 SVGEGT. The CDR3 sequence is 14 residues long. This clone was counted a single time. Its specificity is not known. Sequencing was performed with immunoSEQ multiplex PCR; in TCRdb, only in-frame clones are kept and a portion is missing. The data hold about 140,000 clones, with around 90% observed a single time. The V gene is TRBV6-2 or TRBV6-3, the J gene TRBJ2-7; 9 nucleotides agree with TRBD1. The receptor comes from an adult in good health. Sample: peripheral blood, taken on day 0 of AZD1222 vaccination. The DNA of the CDR3 is TGTGCCAGCAGTTACCGACAGGGGGCCTACGAGCAGTACTTC. Translated: CASSYRQGAYEQYF.